The entry that follows covers one TCR beta chain sequence. Data came from immunoSEQ multiplex PCR; TCRdb stores just in-frame clones and leaves some out. The sample lists roughly 250,000 clones; 75% to 85% were seen once. The sample belongs to a study of blood T cell repertoires in COVID-19. Specimen: peripheral blood. This receptor was taken from a woman aged 55-70 years with active or convalescent COVID-19.

The CDR3 coding sequence is TGTGCCAGCAGTACCATAGGGAGGGTCAATCAGCCCCAGCATTTT. The encoded protein is CASSTIGRVNQPQHF. The V and J genes are TRBV28 and TRBJ1-5; D is uncertain. The germline V and J ends were trimmed by 5 bases and 3 bases, with 14 bases remaining between them. The germline V gene has CDR1 MDHEN and CDR2 SYDVKM. The CDR3 consists of 15 residues.